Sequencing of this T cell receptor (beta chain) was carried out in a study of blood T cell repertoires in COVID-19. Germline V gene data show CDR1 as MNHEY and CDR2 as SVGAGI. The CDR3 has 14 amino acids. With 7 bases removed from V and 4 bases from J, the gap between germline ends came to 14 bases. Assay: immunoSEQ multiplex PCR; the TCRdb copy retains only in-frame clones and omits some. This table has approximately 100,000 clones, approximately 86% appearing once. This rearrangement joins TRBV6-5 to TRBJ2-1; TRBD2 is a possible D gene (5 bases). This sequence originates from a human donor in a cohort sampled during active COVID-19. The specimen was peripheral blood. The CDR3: CASTRDRDYNEQFF. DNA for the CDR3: TGTGCCAGCACTCGGGATCGGGATTACAATGAGCAGTTCTTC.